The rows below give T cell receptor beta chains drawn from one sample of a study of blood T cell repertoires in COVID-19. Clones were sequenced by immunoSEQ multiplex PCR, and TCRdb holds only the in-frame ones, with some missing. The sample holds fewer than 35,000 clones, 65% to 90% seen once. The material sequenced was peripheral blood. These receptors came from a man at least 80 years old with active or convalescent COVID-19. Each CDR3 is given without its conserved first and last residue.

V	J	CDR3
TRBV5-1	TRBJ2-3	ASSQLGQHTDTQY
TRBV9	TRBJ2-1	ASSGEREGQNDEQF
TRBV20-1	TRBJ2-7	SASPGVTYEQY
TRBV19	TRBJ2-2	ASSSSGRVGGELF
TRBV6-5	TRBJ2-1	ASRELGRNEQF
TRBV5-1	TRBJ1-2	ASSLEQGADYT
TRBV28	TRBJ1-1	ASNNPPMNTEAF
TRBV2	TRBJ1-2	ASSVLRWGGYT
TRBV18	TRBJ2-3	ASSPPGLAGMSDTQY
TRBV7-8	TRBJ2-5	ASSFGQGRKETQY